The source of this T cell receptor (beta chain) is a study of blood T cell repertoires in COVID-19. Study-level information: COVID-19 samples collected from the United States, Italy and Spain covered acute and convalescent phases. Sources were T cells, B-cell-depleted T cells, or PBMCs; the material itself was cDNA or gDNA.

In the study's own analysis: Nucleated cell counts were estimated from reference gene primer amplification. Method: immunoSEQ multiplex PCR; TCRdb's copy keeps in-frame clones and lacks some. V, J and clone size are taken as reported in that table, and D and trimming were inferred from the DNA itself. The data contain about 260,000 clones, about 90% of them singletons. Germline-derived CDR1 and CDR2 are SGHRS and YFSETQ. This CDR3 is 15 amino acids long. Trimming removed 2 bases from V and 2 bases from J, with 8 bases in between. Sequencing was carried out using peripheral blood. The chain combines TRBV5-1 with TRBJ2-6; D uncertain. The sequence was collected from a young adult with COVID-19, enrolled during active disease. CDR3 in amino acids: CASSLDNTGANVLTF. The CDR3 DNA follows: TGCGCCAGCAGCTTAGACAATACTGGGGCCAACGTCCTGACTTTC.